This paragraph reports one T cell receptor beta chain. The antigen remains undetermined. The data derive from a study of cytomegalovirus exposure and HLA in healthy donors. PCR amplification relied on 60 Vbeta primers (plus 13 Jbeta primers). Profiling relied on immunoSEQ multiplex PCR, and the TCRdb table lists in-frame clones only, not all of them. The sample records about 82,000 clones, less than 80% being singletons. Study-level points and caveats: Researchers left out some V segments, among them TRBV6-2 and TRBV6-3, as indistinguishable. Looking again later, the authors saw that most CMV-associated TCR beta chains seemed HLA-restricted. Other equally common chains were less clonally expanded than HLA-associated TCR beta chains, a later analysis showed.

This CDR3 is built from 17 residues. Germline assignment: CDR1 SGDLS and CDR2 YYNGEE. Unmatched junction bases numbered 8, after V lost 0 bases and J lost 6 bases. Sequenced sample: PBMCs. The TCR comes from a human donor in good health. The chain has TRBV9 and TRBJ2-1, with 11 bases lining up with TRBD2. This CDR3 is CASSVDLSGGVGNEQFF. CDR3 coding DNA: TGTGCCAGCAGCGTAGACCTTAGCGGGGGGGTAGGCAATGAGCAGTTCTTC.